This is a list of T cell receptor beta chains from one sample in a study of technical replicates of blood from a few donors. Profiling relied on immunoSEQ multiplex PCR, and the TCRdb table lists in-frame clones only, not all of them. Of tens of thousands of clones in the sample, more than 75% are singletons; the top ten hold 4.6%. Sequencing input: PBMCs. The receptors here all came from a human donor in good health. Some clones in this sample may be carry-over from other donors' samples. CDR3s include the opening cysteine and the closing phenylalanine or tryptophan. The D gene is left open where the match is weak. Clone size is stated in some rows and not others, as once, few, many or a class when expanded.

TRBV7-9	TRBJ2-7	-	-	CASSLQGLGEQYF	TGTGCCAGCAGTTTACAGGGTCTAGGCGAGCAGTACTTC
TRBV6-4	TRBJ2-1	TRBD2	-	CASSGLAGADGEQFF	TGTGCCAGCAGTGGCTTAGCGGGAGCGGACGGTGAGCAGTTCTTC
TRBV27	TRBJ2-2	-	-	CASSPERASNTGELFF	TGTGCCAGCAGTCCCGAACGAGCCTCGAACACCGGGGAGCTGTTTTTT
TRBV4-2	TRBJ1-1	TRBD1	-	CASSQLDRGGTEAFF	TGTGCCAGCAGCCAACTGGACAGGGGGGGGACTGAAGCTTTCTTT
TRBV19	TRBJ1-1	-	-	CASKNWGGNTEAFF	TGTGCCAGTAAGAACTGGGGGGGGAACACTGAAGCTTTCTTT
TRBV9	TRBJ2-1	-	-	CASSVAGVGHEQFF	TGTGCCAGCAGCGTAGCGGGGGTCGGGCATGAGCAGTTCTTC
TRBV18	TRBJ2-1	TRBD2	-	CASSPRAGGLNEQFF	TGTGCCAGCTCACCACGTGCGGGAGGCTTGAATGAGCAGTTCTTC
TRBV2	TRBJ2-3	TRBD2	-	CASRTRTWLAGALAPDTQYF	TGTGCCAGCAGAACCCGTACCTGGCTAGCGGGGGCCCTCGCTCCAGATACGCAGTATTTT
TRBV19	TRBJ1-2	TRBD1	-	CASSIGRGNYGYTF	TGTGCCAGTAGTATCGGCAGGGGGAACTATGGCTACACCTTC
TRBV7-2	TRBJ2-1	TRBD2	-	CASRPTSGGPNEQFF	TGTGCCAGCAGACCCACTAGCGGGGGGCCTAATGAGCAGTTCTTC
TRBV10-3	TRBJ2-3	TRBD2	-	CAISESGLARGTDTQYF	TGTGCCATCAGTGAGTCGGGACTAGCGCGAGGCACAGATACGCAGTATTTT
TRBV11-2	TRBJ1-1	-	-	CASSFRTGTEAFF	TGTGCCAGCAGCTTCAGAACAGGCACTGAAGCTTTCTTT
TRBV13	TRBJ2-1	-	-	CASSLEGQGDGEQFF	TGTGCCAGCAGCTTAGAGGGCCAGGGTGACGGTGAGCAGTTCTTC
TRBV6-5	TRBJ1-3	-	-	CASMLGFSGNTIYF	TGTGCCAGCATGTTGGGCTTCTCTGGAAACACCATATATTTT
TRBV5-6	TRBJ1-2	-	-	CASSEDRIINYGYTF	TGTGCCAGCAGCGAGGACAGAATCATTAACTATGGCTACACCTTC
TRBV19	TRBJ1-2	-	-	CASSTKQEKPYGYTF	TGTGCCAGTAGTACTAAACAGGAGAAGCCCTATGGCTACACCTTC
TRBV7-2	TRBJ2-7	TRBD2	-	CASSLSGGLGEQYF	TGTGCCAGCAGCTTAAGCGGGGGGCTTGGGGAGCAGTACTTC
TRBV7-2	TRBJ1-1	TRBD1	-	CASSFLTGGNTEAFF	TGTGCCAGCAGCTTTTTGACAGGGGGCAACACTGAAGCTTTCTTT
TRBV7-9	TRBJ2-7	-	-	CASSFSSGPYEQYF	TGTGCCAGCAGCTTCTCAAGCGGGCCCTACGAGCAGTACTTC
TRBV7-2	TRBJ2-3	TRBD2	-	CASSSLAGDRNTQYF	TGTGCCAGCAGCTCACTAGCGGGGGACCGGAATACGCAGTATTTT
TRBV7-2	TRBJ2-7	TRBD2	-	CASSVYSGSDEQYF	TGTGCCAGCAGCGTCTATAGCGGGAGTGACGAGCAGTACTTC
TRBV18	TRBJ1-5	-	-	CASSPGYRGQPQHF	TGTGCCAGCTCACCCGGGTACCGGGGACAGCCCCAGCATTTT
TRBV9	TRBJ2-7	TRBD2	-	CASSSDIAGSSYEQYF	TGTGCCAGCAGTTCCGATATAGCGGGGAGCTCCTACGAGCAGTACTTC
TRBV6-5	TRBJ1-5	-	once	CASTLGGGQPQHF	TGTGCCAGCACATTGGGAGGGGGGCAGCCCCAGCATTTT
TRBV5-1	TRBJ2-7	TRBD2	-	CASSPSGGNYEQYF	TGCGCCAGCAGCCCTAGCGGGGGCAACTACGAGCAGTACTTC